The rows below give T cell receptor beta chains drawn from one sample of a study of spatial heterogeneity in lung cancer. From the 5' RACE reads, TCRdb called clonotypes with MiXCR, one entry per CDR3 protein. This table holds 15,000 to 20,000 distinct CDR3 sequences, 6.5% found once. The sample consisted of lung tumor tissue, taken at surgery. The receptors originated from a female donor with early-stage non-small cell lung cancer. CDR3s include the opening cysteine and the closing phenylalanine or tryptophan. Each record gives: V gene, clone size, J gene, D gene, CDR3 DNA, CDR3 protein. The D gene is left open where the match is weak. Expanded clones are given a class, and other clones once, few, many or no size at all.

v_gene: TRBV7-6
abundance: many
j_gene: TRBJ2-1
d_gene: TRBD1
CDR3nt: TGTGCCAGCAGCTTAACGCCGGGACAGCTTAACAATGAGCAGTTCTTC
CDR3aa: CASSLTPGQLNNEQFF

v_gene: TRBV7-2
abundance: few
j_gene: TRBJ2-5
d_gene: .
CDR3nt: TGTGCCAGCAGCTTAGACCGGACTAGGGGGCAAGAGACCCAGTACTTC
CDR3aa: CASSLDRTRGQETQYF

v_gene: TRBV27
abundance: many
j_gene: TRBJ1-2
d_gene: .
CDR3nt: TGTGCCAGCAGTTTGGCCGGGACACGGACCGGCTACACCTTC
CDR3aa: CASSLAGTRTGYTF

v_gene: TRBV7-2
abundance: many
j_gene: TRBJ1-5
d_gene: .
CDR3nt: TGTGCCAGCAGCACACGAGGTCAGCCCCAGCATTTT
CDR3aa: CASSTRGQPQHF

v_gene: TRBV6-1
abundance: medium-sized
j_gene: TRBJ1-6
d_gene: .
CDR3nt: TGTGCCAGCAGTGAAGGTTTAGGCTTTCTAAATTCACCCCTCCACTTT
CDR3aa: CASSEGLGFLNSPLHF

v_gene: TRBV5-1
abundance: many
j_gene: TRBJ2-7
d_gene: .
CDR3nt: TGCGCCAGCAGCTTGGGAACGGGGGAAAACTACGAGCAGTACTTC
CDR3aa: CASSLGTGENYEQYF

v_gene: TRBV20-1
abundance: many
j_gene: TRBJ1-1
d_gene: .
CDR3nt: TGCAGTGCTAGAGAAGAGGGGATGAACACTGAAGCTTTCTTT
CDR3aa: CSAREEGMNTEAFF

v_gene: TRBV6-2/TRBV6-3
abundance: many
j_gene: TRBJ2-7
d_gene: .
CDR3nt: TGTGCCAGCAGTCTCCGGGACTGGACCTACGAGCAGTACTTC
CDR3aa: CASSLRDWTYEQYF

v_gene: TRBV28
abundance: many
j_gene: TRBJ2-7
d_gene: TRBD2
CDR3nt: TGTGCCAGCAGTTTGCCCAGGGAGGGTCGCGAGCAGTACTTC
CDR3aa: CASSLPREGREQYF

v_gene: TRBV12-3/TRBV12-4
abundance: many
j_gene: TRBJ2-1
d_gene: .
CDR3nt: TGTGCCAGCAGTCCCCAGTCGTATGAGCAGTTCTTC
CDR3aa: CASSPQSYEQFF

v_gene: TRBV20-1
abundance: many
j_gene: TRBJ2-3
d_gene: .
CDR3nt: TGCAGTGCTAGAGGAGAGTTGCGCACAGATACGCAGTATTTT
CDR3aa: CSARGELRTDTQYF

v_gene: TRBV7-2
abundance: many
j_gene: TRBJ2-1
d_gene: TRBD1
CDR3nt: TGTGCCAGCAGCTTAACGGCATCAGGGGGACCCTACAATGAGCAGTTCTTC
CDR3aa: CASSLTASGGPYNEQFF

v_gene: TRBV28
abundance: many
j_gene: TRBJ2-2
d_gene: .
CDR3nt: TGTGCCAGCACCCCTCCTTCCACCGGGGAGCTGTTTTTT
CDR3aa: CASTPPSTGELFF

v_gene: TRBV6-1
abundance: many
j_gene: TRBJ1-1
d_gene: .
CDR3nt: TGTGCCAGCGGCAGACGGGGTTGGGAGGCTGAAGCTTTCTTT
CDR3aa: CASGRRGWEAEAFF

v_gene: TRBV9
abundance: many
j_gene: TRBJ2-3
d_gene: .
CDR3nt: TGTGCCAGCAGCGTGGACGCAGAGACAGATACGCAGTATTTT
CDR3aa: CASSVDAETDTQYF

v_gene: TRBV10-3
abundance: many
j_gene: TRBJ1-5
d_gene: .
CDR3nt: TGTGCCATCAGTGAGTCCGGGTCCTATCAGCCCCAGCATTTT
CDR3aa: CAISESGSYQPQHF

v_gene: TRBV21-1
abundance: many
j_gene: TRBJ1-5
d_gene: .
CDR3nt: TGTGCCAGCCCGGCCGGGACTCAGCCCCAGCATTTT
CDR3aa: CASPAGTQPQHF

v_gene: TRBV15
abundance: many
j_gene: TRBJ1-1
d_gene: .
CDR3nt: TGTGCCACCAGCAGAGATCACAGGGTGACCACTGAAGCTTTCTTT
CDR3aa: CATSRDHRVTTEAFF

v_gene: TRBV11-2
abundance: many
j_gene: TRBJ2-5
d_gene: TRBD1
CDR3nt: TGTGCCAGCAGCTTAGGGACAGGGTCCCCTCGGACCCAGTACTTC
CDR3aa: CASSLGTGSPRTQYF

v_gene: TRBV12-3/TRBV12-4
abundance: many
j_gene: TRBJ2-5
d_gene: TRBD1
CDR3nt: TGTGCCAGCAGCTCCACGGACAGGGGTGAGACCCAGTACTTC
CDR3aa: CASSSTDRGETQYF

v_gene: TRBV15
abundance: many
j_gene: TRBJ1-4
d_gene: .
CDR3nt: TGTGCCACCAGCCCTCCCCCGGGGTTTTCTAATGAAAAACTGTTTTTT
CDR3aa: CATSPPPGFSNEKLFF

v_gene: TRBV5-1
abundance: many
j_gene: TRBJ2-1
d_gene: .
CDR3nt: TGCGCCAGCAAGGGGCAGGGGGGCTACAATGAGCAGTTCTTC
CDR3aa: CASKGQGGYNEQFF

v_gene: TRBV7-9
abundance: .
j_gene: TRBJ2-3
d_gene: TRBD2
CDR3nt: TGTGCCAGCAGAGGCGGGAGTGCAGATACGCAGTGTTTT
CDR3aa: CASRGGSADTQCF

v_gene: TRBV2
abundance: many
j_gene: TRBJ1-2
d_gene: .
CDR3nt: TGTGCCAGCAGCGGAGACACCCGCGGCTACACCTTC
CDR3aa: CASSGDTRGYTF

v_gene: TRBV7-2
abundance: many
j_gene: TRBJ1-1
d_gene: .
CDR3nt: TGTGCCAGCAGCTTAGGTCCAGCTAACACTGAAGCTTTCTTT
CDR3aa: CASSLGPANTEAFF

v_gene: TRBV7-9
abundance: many
j_gene: TRBJ1-4
d_gene: TRBD1
CDR3nt: TGTGCCAGCAGCTTTCCGGGACAGCTTAATGAAAAACTGTTTTTT
CDR3aa: CASSFPGQLNEKLFF

v_gene: TRBV30
abundance: .
j_gene: TRBJ1-2
d_gene: .
CDR3nt: TGTGCCTGGAGCCCAGGACTAGGCTTGGGCTACACCTTC
CDR3aa: CAWSPGLGLGYTF

v_gene: TRBV28
abundance: few
j_gene: TRBJ1-5
d_gene: .
CDR3nt: TGTGCCAGCAGTTTTAGGAGGGGTTTCAATCAGCCCCAGCATTTT
CDR3aa: CASSFRRGFNQPQHF